In its sample, the clone carrying this T cell receptor (beta chain) was seen a few times. Antigen specificity is unknown. Germline values: CDR1 SGHTA, CDR2 FQGTGA. V dropped 5 bases and J dropped 3 bases, with 6 bases sitting between them. The CDR3 is made up of 12 amino acids. Researchers used 5'RACE with constant-segment primers to make TCR alpha and TCR beta cDNA libraries that carry sample barcodes and UMIs. MiXCR, run by TCRdb on the 5' RACE reads, gives a single entry per CDR3 protein. The sample contains 450,000 to 650,000 distinct CDR3 sequences, 15% to 20% of which appear only once. The source of the sample is a study of T-cell memory formation after mild COVID-19. Whole-study results and caveats: There was a balanced CD4/CD8 profile in clones contracting day 15 to 85, and later expanders leaned CD4+. CD4+ contracting clones were mainly CM and EM; CD8+ ones, EMRA. Memory from before infection featured some responding clones, which suggests cross-reactive memory joined.

V gene TRBV7-3 combines with J gene TRBJ2-3, with no clear D. Material for sequencing was PBMCs or a T cell subset sorted from them (not recorded which). This receptor was obtained from an adult woman who had mild COVID-19 (a few samples of this study predate the infection). Cell type and time point are not known. CDR3 nucleotide sequence: TGTGCCAGCAGCGAGAGGACAGATACGCAGTATTTT. Amino acids: CASSERTDTQYF.